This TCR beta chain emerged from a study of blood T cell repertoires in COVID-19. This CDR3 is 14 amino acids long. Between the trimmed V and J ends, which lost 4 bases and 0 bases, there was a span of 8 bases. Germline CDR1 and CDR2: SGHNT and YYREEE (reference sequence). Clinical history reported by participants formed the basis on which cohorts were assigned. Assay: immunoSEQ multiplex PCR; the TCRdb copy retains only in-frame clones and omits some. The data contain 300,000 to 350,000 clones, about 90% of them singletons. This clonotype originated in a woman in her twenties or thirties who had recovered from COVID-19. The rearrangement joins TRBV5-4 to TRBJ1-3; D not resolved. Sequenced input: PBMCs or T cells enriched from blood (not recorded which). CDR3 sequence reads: CASSARGSGNTIYF. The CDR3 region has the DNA TGTGCCAGCAGCGCACGGGGCTCTGGAAACACCATATATTTT.